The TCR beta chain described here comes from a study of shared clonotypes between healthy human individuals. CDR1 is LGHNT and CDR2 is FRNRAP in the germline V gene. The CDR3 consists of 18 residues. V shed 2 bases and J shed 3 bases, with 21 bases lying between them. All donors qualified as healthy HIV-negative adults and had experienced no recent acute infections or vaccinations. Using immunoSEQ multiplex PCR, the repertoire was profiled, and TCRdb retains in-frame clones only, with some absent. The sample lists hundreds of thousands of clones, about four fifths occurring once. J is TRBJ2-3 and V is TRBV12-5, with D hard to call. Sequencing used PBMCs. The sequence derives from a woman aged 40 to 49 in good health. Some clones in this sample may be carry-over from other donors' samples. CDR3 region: CASGLTTIQRMGTDTQYF. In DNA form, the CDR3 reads TGTGCTAGTGGTTTGACGACCATTCAGCGAATGGGGACAGATACGCAGTATTTT.